One and the same sample provided the 22 T cell receptor beta chains below, sequenced in a study of CXCR3-negative and CXCR3-positive naive CD8 T cells. The study made its TRB cDNA libraries by 5' RACE, adding UMI labels. TCRdb reanalyzed the 5' RACE reads and collapses them to one entry per CDR3 protein, without DNA. This sample's table has 150,000 or so distinct CDR3 sequences. Sequenced input: naive CXCR3- CD8+ T cells from blood. Subset denoted: CD45RO-CCR7+CD27+CD95- naive CD8+ T cells lacking CXCR3 (TNR3-). The receptor source for this set is a human donor in good health. Some clones in this sample may be carry-over from other donors' samples.

The chain recombines TRBV5-1 with TRBJ2-2; TCRdb names TRBD2, which stays unverified in the absence of DNA. The germline gives CDR1 SGHRS, CDR2 YFSETQ. The CDR3 consists of 16 residues. The CDR3 is CASSLSGGVNTGELFF. Full variable domain (remainder filled in from reference TRBV5-1 and TRBJ2-2): KAGVTQTPRYLIKTRGQQVTLSCSPISGHRSVSWYQQTPGQGLQFLFEYFSETQRNKGNFPGRFSGRQFSNSRSEMNVSTLELGDSALYLCASSLSGGVNTGELFFGEGSRLTVL.

V is TRBV4-1 and J is TRBJ2-7; the TCRdb call, TRBD1, lacks DNA for checking. The V gene's germline CDR1 is MGHRA and CDR2 YSYEKL. The CDR3 spans 15 residues. This CDR3 reads CASSPLSGTAYEQYF.

The chain uses TRBV29-1 and TRBJ1-2. The CDR3 runs 11 residues. CDR1 and CDR2 from the germline V gene are SQVTM and ANQGSEA. CDR3 sequence reads: CSVEDLYGYTF.

The rearrangement uses TRBV20-1 and TRBJ2-7; no DNA is available, so the TRBD1 call from TCRdb remains unchecked. This CDR3 region has 14 residues. CDR1 and CDR2 (germline): DFQATT, SNEGSKA (reference sequence). CDR3 amino acids: CSARAGAPNHEQYF.

The rearrangement joins TRBV9 to TRBJ2-7; TCRdb calls TRBD1, which cannot be checked without DNA. CDR3 length: 15 amino acids. The germline V gene has CDR1 SGDLS and CDR2 YYNGEE. The CDR3 region is CASSVVPGPADEQYF. The entire variable domain, with the rest obtained from reference TRBV9 and TRBJ2-7, is as follows: DSGVTQTPKHLITATGQRVTLRCSPRSGDLSVYWYQQSLDQGLQFLIQYYNGEERAKGNILERFSAQQFPDLHSELNLSSLELGDSALYFCASSVVPGPADEQYFGPGTRLTVT.

The chain carries TRBV6-2 or TRBV6-3 and TRBJ2-1. Germline-derived CDR1 and CDR2 are MNHEY and SVGEGT. The CDR3 is 14 amino acids. The CDR3 sequence is CASSYLVPLSEQFF.

The CDR3: CSGGTGDRVKEYF. The chain uses TRBV20-1 and TRBJ2-7; TCRdb calls TRBD1, which cannot be checked without DNA. This CDR3 contains 13 residues. Germline-derived CDR1 and CDR2 are DFQATT and SNEGSKA (reference sequence).

This sequence joins TRBV19 and TRBJ2-1; as DNA is missing, the TRBD2 call by TCRdb cannot be tested. The CDR3 spans 17 residues. The germline CDR1 and CDR2 sequences are LNHDA and SQIVND (reference sequence). This chain's CDR3 is CASSIEGLAGPYNEQFF.

V is TRBV4-1 and J is TRBJ2-4; TCRdb selects TRBD2, and the lack of DNA leaves this call unchecked. This CDR3 region has 16 residues. Per germline, CDR1 MGHRA and CDR2 YSYEKL. CDR3 protein: CASSLRIGGEDGIQYF.

The chain recombines TRBV15 with TRBJ2-1; TCRdb returns TRBD1, unconfirmable since there is no DNA. The CDR3 is made up of 16 amino acids. Germline lookup yields CDR1 LNHNV and CDR2 YYDKDF (reference sequence). The CDR3: CATSRDSSGIYNEQFF. Full variable domain (outside the CDR3, taken from reference TRBV15 and TRBJ2-1): DAMVIQNPRYQVTQFGKPVTLSCSQTLNHNVMYWYQQKSSQAPKLLFHYYDKDFNNEADTPDNFQSRRPNTSFCFLDIRSPGLGDTAMYLCATSRDSSGIYNEQFFGPGTRLTVL.

The chain combines TRBV28 with TRBJ2-6; lacking DNA, the TRBD1 call made by TCRdb goes unchecked. This CDR3 comprises 16 residues. Germline CDR1 and CDR2: MDHEN and SYDVKM. CDR3: CASRPKQGAGANVLTF.

V gene TRBV5-1 combines with J gene TRBJ2-1; TCRdb's D call of TRBD1 is untestable without DNA. Germline CDR1 and CDR2: SGHRS and YFSETQ. The CDR3 is made up of 17 amino acids. Here the CDR3 reads CASSLLFRDEGNNEQFF.

The chain joins TRBV4-2 to TRBJ1-5; the TCRdb D gene call, TRBD1, has no DNA to confirm it. The CDR3 has 16 residues. Germline V gene sequence: CDR1 LGHNA, CDR2 YNFKEQ. The CDR3 sequence: CASSQDRVQTGQPQHF.

This chain links TRBV3-1 with TRBJ2-7; TCRdb indicates TRBD1, and absent DNA this call remains unverified. This CDR3 contains 15 residues. CDR1 LGHDT and CDR2 YNNKEL come from the germline V gene (reference sequence). The CDR3 sequence: CASSQGRRGSYEQYF.

The chain has TRBV12-3 or TRBV12-4 and TRBJ1-1; TCRdb lists TRBD1, though no DNA is available to test this call. CDR3 length equals 12 residues. The CDR3 reads CASSDPGAEAFF.

This chain links TRBV4-3 with TRBJ2-1; with no DNA, the TCRdb D assignment of TRBD2 cannot be verified. This CDR3 is built from 14 residues. Germline CDR1 reads LGHNA; CDR2 reads YSLEER. The CDR3 loop reads CASSQRGLAIEQFF.

The CDR3 sequence is CSVELASIRYEQFF. J is TRBJ2-1 and V is TRBV29-1; TCRdb returns TRBD2, unconfirmable since there is no DNA. Germline V gene data show CDR1 as SQVTM and CDR2 as ANQGSEA. The CDR3 totals 14 residues.

The chain joins TRBV27 to TRBJ1-5; TCRdb reports TRBD1, a call that lacks DNA to check it against. This CDR3 comprises 13 residues. Looked up from germline, CDR1 is MNHEY and CDR2 is SMNVEV (reference sequence). CDR3 loop: CASRNREGQPQHF.

The V and J genes are TRBV4-1 and TRBJ2-2. Germline-derived CDR1 and CDR2 are MGHRA and YSYEKL. The CDR3 spans 12 residues. This CDR3 reads CASSRPTGELFF.

This chain joins TRBV11-2 and TRBJ2-1; TCRdb names TRBD1, which stays unverified in the absence of DNA. The CDR3 runs 19 residues. Germline V lookup: CDR1 SGHAT, CDR2 FQNNGV. CDR3 in amino acids: CASSLVLFGTQFGYNEQFF.

This chain joins TRBV19 and TRBJ1-5. The CDR3 extends over 13 amino acids. CDR1 LNHDA and CDR2 SQIVND come from the germline V gene (reference sequence). The CDR3 protein is CASSIWALQPQHF.

The chain employs TRBV11-2 and TRBJ2-1; TCRdb picks TRBD2, but there is no DNA to check that call. This CDR3 has 18 residues. Germline values: CDR1 SGHAT, CDR2 FQNNGV. The CDR3: CASSLDGSGGVNYNEQFF. The whole variable domain, filled in from reference TRBV11-2 and TRBJ2-1, reads EAGVAQSPRYKIIEKRQSVAFWCNPISGHATLYWYQQILGQGPKLLIQFQNNGVVDDSQLPKDRFSAERLKGVDSTLKIQPAKLEDSAVYLCASSLDGSGGVNYNEQFFGPGTRLTVL.